The next 27 T cell receptor beta chains were all read from a single sample in a study of T cells in narcolepsy. The assay was immunoSEQ multiplex PCR, and TCRdb's table has in-frame clones only and misses some. This sample yields about 29,000 clones, of which more than 70% are seen a single time; approximately 1% belongs to the top ten. Sample: memory (CD45RA-) CD4+ T cells from blood. The receptor set was obtained from a human donor in good health.

The rearrangement links TRBV19 to TRBJ2-7, with TRBD1 matching over 10 bases. Germline V gene lookup returns CDR1 LNHDA and CDR2 SQIVND (reference sequence). This CDR3 is 16 amino acids long. Trimming removed 5 bases from V and 0 bases from J; junction bases left unmatched: 7. Written as DNA, the CDR3 is TGTGCCAGTAGTTCCTGGGACAGGGGAAGCTCCTACGAGCAGTACTTC. Translating gives CASSSWDRGSSYEQYF. The complete variable domain, with remaining parts taken from reference TRBV19 and TRBJ2-7, reads DGGITQSPKYLFRKEGQNVTLSCEQNLNHDAMYWYRQDPGQGLRLIYYSQIVNDFQKGDIAEGYSVSREKKESFPLTVTSAQKNPTAFYLCASSSWDRGSSYEQYFGPGTRLTVT.

This chain uses TRBV11-1 with TRBJ2-7; D remains ambiguous. This CDR3 contains 14 residues. Germline V CDR1 and CDR2: SGHAT, FQDESV (reference sequence). V was cut by 5 bases and J by 6 bases, with 17 bases left in between. The CDR3 sequence is CASSPLRVLSEQYF. The CDR3 DNA follows: TGTGCCAGCAGCCCGTTACGGGTTTTAAGCGAGCAGTACTTC.

The chain links TRBV11-2 to TRBJ2-7, with 12 nucleotides matching TRBD2. Germline CDR1 is SGHAT and CDR2 is FQNNGV. CDR3 size: 15 residues. V lost 5 bases and J lost 4; bases outside the gene matches: 6. CDR3 in amino acids: CASSLSLAGGYEQYF. CDR3 coding DNA: TGTGCCAGCAGCCTTTCACTAGCGGGAGGATACGAGCAGTACTTC.

The rearrangement links TRBV5-1 to TRBJ2-7; 7 bases align to TRBD2. The germline V gene encodes CDR1 SGHRS and CDR2 YFSETQ. Unmatched junction bases numbered 5, after V lost 2 bases and J lost 3 bases. The CDR3 covers 14 residues. The CDR3 spells CASSLNREVYEQYF. As DNA, the CDR3 is TGCGCCAGCAGCTTAAACCGGGAGGTCTACGAGCAGTACTTC.

The chain uses TRBV2 and TRBJ1-5, with D possibly being TRBD1 (6 bases). V lost 5 bases to trimming and J lost 6 bases, with 14 bases between them. Germline V gene lookup returns CDR1 SNHLY and CDR2 FYNNEI. The CDR3 runs 14 residues. The chain's CDR3 is CASSFRGQGQPQHF. The DNA of the CDR3 is TGTGCCAGCAGTTTCCGGGGGCAAGGTCAGCCCCAGCATTTT. The whole variable domain, remainder taken from reference TRBV2 and TRBJ1-5, is EPEVTQTPSHQVTQMGQEVILRCVPISNHLYFYWYRQILGQKVEFLVSFYNNEISEKSEIFDDQFSVERPDGSNFTLKIRSTKLEDSAMYFCASSFRGQGQPQHFGDGTRLSIL.

CDR3 region: CAWSEGTGGNTIYF. DNA for the CDR3: TGTGCCTGGAGCGAAGGGACCGGTGGAAACACCATATATTTT. The J gene is TRBJ1-3, the V gene TRBV30; D might be TRBD1 (5 bases). CDR1 GTSNPN and CDR2 SVGIG come from the germline V gene (reference sequence). CDR3 length equals 14 residues. Between the trimmed V and J ends, which lost 3 bases and 3 bases, there was a span of 12 bases.

This sequence joins TRBV7-8 and TRBJ2-4; 10 bases agree with TRBD2. CDR1 SGHVS and CDR2 FQNEAQ come from the germline V gene. J lost 9 bases, V lost 3 bases, and 14 bases had no gene match. The CDR3 runs 17 residues. The CDR3 protein is CASSFLVASGRGGIQYF. CDR3 in DNA: TGTGCCAGCAGCTTCTTGGTGGCTAGCGGGAGAGGAGGCATTCAGTACTTC.

The rearrangement links TRBV9 to TRBJ1-1, with D uncertain. This CDR3 comprises 15 residues. The ends were cut back, 4 bases at V and 1 base at J, with 14 bases in the middle. Looked up from germline, CDR1 is SGDLS and CDR2 is YYNGEE. Written as DNA, the CDR3 is TGTGCCAGCAGCCCCGGGAGTTTGGGGAACACTGAAGCTTTCTTT. Encoded protein: CASSPGSLGNTEAFF.

The rearrangement uses TRBV11-2 and TRBJ1-2; D call uncertain. The CDR3 has 16 residues. V was cut by 1 base and J by 2 bases, with 14 bases left in between. Per germline, CDR1 SGHAT and CDR2 FQNNGV. The CDR3 region has the DNA TGTGCCAGCAGCTTAGGGGTGGGCAGTTCGAACTATGGCTACACCTTC. This encodes CASSLGVGSSNYGYTF.

This chain connects TRBV11-3 to TRBJ2-4, with no clear D. Germline lookup yields CDR1 SGHNT and CDR2 YENEEA. V was pared by 2 bases and J by 8 bases, with 16 bases between. The CDR3 runs to 15 residues. CDR3 in amino acids: CASSLTRIPIHIQYF. The CDR3 nucleotides read TGTGCCAGCAGCTTAACGAGAATCCCCATCCACATTCAGTACTTC.

V gene TRBV29-1 combines with J gene TRBJ2-3; 8 nucleotides align to TRBD2. This CDR3 is built from 14 residues. V dropped 5 bases and J dropped 4; count of bases not matched to a gene: 8. From germline, CDR1 is SQVTM and CDR2 ANQGSEA. The CDR3 region has the DNA TGCAGCGTTAAGGCTACCGGGAGGGCAGATACGCAGTATTTT. Amino acids: CSVKATGRADTQYF.

The chain carries TRBV11-3 and TRBJ2-2; tentative D call: TRBD1 (5 bases). The CDR3 is made up of 13 amino acids. CDR1 is SGHNT and CDR2 is YENEEA in the germline V gene. Trimming stripped 2 bases from V and 8 bases from J, with 9 bases between. The CDR3 sequence is CASSLRREGELFF. Here the CDR3 DNA reads TGTGCCAGCAGCTTACGCAGGGAAGGGGAGCTGTTTTTT.

The chain uses TRBV2 and TRBJ2-1; 9 bases match TRBD1. This CDR3 comprises 15 residues. V trimming: 6 bases; J trimming: 4 bases; junction bases outside the gene matches: 7. Germline CDR1 and CDR2: SNHLY and FYNNEI. The DNA for the CDR3 is TGTGCCAGCAGGACGGACAGGGGTTTGTACAATGAGCAGTTCTTC. It translates to CASRTDRGLYNEQFF.

CDR3 loop: CASSPPGPGLGEQYF. The CDR3 nucleotides read TGTGCCAGCAGCCCGCCGGGACCAGGGTTGGGGGAGCAGTACTTC. The chain employs TRBV28 and TRBJ2-7; either TRBD1 or TRBD2 may fit D (5 bases each). This CDR3 region has 15 residues. The germline V and J ends were trimmed by 6 bases and 7 bases, with 22 bases remaining between them. Germline loops: CDR1 MDHEN, CDR2 SYDVKM.

The gene calls are TRBV5-1 and TRBJ2-6; D not resolved. CDR1 and CDR2 from the germline V gene are SGHRS and YFSETQ. V was shortened by 2 bases and J by 2 bases, with 8 bases between the two germline ends. The CDR3 consists of 15 residues. The CDR3 DNA reads as TGCGCCAGCAGCTTTAGGCCGGCTGGGGCCAACGTCCTGACTTTC. It specifies CASSFRPAGANVLTF.

The genes are TRBV19 and TRBJ1-6; D possibly corresponds to TRBD1 (6 bases). The CDR3 runs 15 residues. Looked up from germline, CDR1 is LNHDA and CDR2 is SQIVND (reference sequence). Trimming removed 5 bases at V and 9 bases at J, with 17 bases between. The DNA for the CDR3 is TGTGCCAGTAGTCCACAAACAGGGTTAAGTTCACCCCTCCACTTT. Encoded protein: CASSPQTGLSSPLHF.

As concerns this clone: The sample carries other DNA sequences with the same CDR3. The CDR3 spells CASSEIIGPATNSPLHF. CDR3 in DNA: TGTGCCAGCAGTGAAATTATCGGCCCTGCCACCAATTCACCCCTCCACTTT. The chain couples TRBV6-1 to TRBJ1-6; D uncertain. Trimming pared 2 bases from V and 7 bases from J, leaving 18 bases between. This CDR3 comprises 17 residues. Germline assignment: CDR1 MNHNS and CDR2 SASEGT.

V and J are TRBV10-3 and TRBJ2-1, with D hard to call. CDR3 length: 13 residues. Germline loops: CDR1 ENHRY, CDR2 SYGVKD. V dropped 8 bases and J dropped 6 bases, with 14 bases sitting between them. CDR3 region: CAIGETAVNEQFF. The DNA for the CDR3 is TGTGCCATCGGCGAAACCGCCGTCAATGAGCAGTTCTTC.

V usage is TRBV2 and J usage is TRBJ2-7; tentative D call: TRBD1 (6 bases). The CDR3 is 14 amino acids. CDR1 is SNHLY, CDR2 FYNNEI, per germline. Trimming removed 10 bases from V and 5 bases from J, with 21 bases in between. In DNA, the CDR3 is TGTGCCACCCTCCAGGGCAGGGGCGGCAACGAGCAGTACTTC. This gives the protein CATLQGRGGNEQYF.

This clone appeared once. J is TRBJ2-7 and V is TRBV9, with 10 bases lining up with TRBD1. With V trimmed by 4 bases and J by 3 bases, 7 bases remained unmatched. CDR3 length: 15 residues. CDR1 and CDR2 (germline): SGDLS, YYNGEE. The CDR3 here is CASSPSGTGVYEQYF. In DNA, the CDR3 is TGTGCCAGCAGCCCTTCCGGGACAGGGGTCTACGAGCAGTACTTC. The full variable domain, with the rest looked up from reference TRBV9 and TRBJ2-7, is DSGVTQTPKHLITATGQRVTLRCSPRSGDLSVYWYQQSLDQGLQFLIQYYNGEERAKGNILERFSAQQFPDLHSELNLSSLELGDSALYFCASSPSGTGVYEQYFGPGTRLTVT.

In this sample, this clone turned up once. CDR3 sequence: CASSYTLGGGNTIYF. In DNA, the CDR3 is TGTGCCAGCAGTTACACTCTGGGCGGGGGAAACACCATATATTTT. This chain joins TRBV7-2 and TRBJ1-3, with D unresolved. The CDR3 length is 15 residues. Germline CDR1 is SGHTA and CDR2 is FQGNSA. V was trimmed by 6 bases and J by 4 bases, leaving 16 bases between them.

The chain combines TRBV5-1 with TRBJ1-1, with a tentative D call TRBD1 (5 bases). This CDR3 contains 14 residues. V was clipped by 6 bases and J by 6 bases, with 18 bases between them. Germline CDR1 and CDR2: SGHRS and YFSETQ. This CDR3 is CASTLRGELSEAFF. In nucleotides, the CDR3 is TGCGCCAGCACCCTTCGGGGCGAGCTCTCTGAAGCTTTCTTT.

This clone is categorized as medium-sized. The chain uses TRBV19 and TRBJ1-2; 9 bases align to TRBD1. CDR3 size: 15 residues. The trim removed 5 bases at V and 3 bases at J, leaving 7 bases unmatched. Germline values: CDR1 LNHDA, CDR2 SQIVND (reference sequence). The DNA of the CDR3 is TGTGCCAGTAGTCCGGACAGGGGATCCTACTATGGCTACACCTTC. Encoded protein: CASSPDRGSYYGYTF.

This clone has just one count. The chain links TRBV7-2 to TRBJ1-1; D uncertain. Germline V gives CDR1 SGHTA, CDR2 FQGNSA. Trimming took off 5 bases at V and 0 bases at J, with 16 bases between the two ends. This CDR3 comprises 16 residues. CDR3 DNA sequence: TGTGCCAGCAGCAACGGCCCAAACTACATGAACACTGAAGCTTTCTTT. Its translation is CASSNGPNYMNTEAFF.

J is TRBJ2-1 and V is TRBV6-5; 9 bases match TRBD1. Unmatched junction bases numbered 3, after V lost 5 bases and J lost 4 bases. The CDR3 has 14 amino acids. Germline CDR1 and CDR2: MNHEY and SVGAGI. The CDR3 bases are TGTGCCAGCAGTCAGGACAGGGGATACAATGAGCAGTTCTTC. Translation gives CASSQDRGYNEQFF.

The gene calls are TRBV5-8 and TRBJ1-1; D is possibly TRBD1 (6 bases). Per germline, CDR1 SGHTS and CDR2 YDEGEE. V lost 5 bases and J 1 base, leaving 21 bases between the germline ends. The CDR3 has 17 amino acids. The CDR3 sequence: CASSWDGGPAKNTEAFF. Here the CDR3 DNA reads TGTGCCAGCAGTTGGGACGGGGGGCCGGCTAAGAACACTGAAGCTTTCTTT.

The chain employs TRBV6-6 and TRBJ1-5; 7 bases are a match to TRBD1. Germline V gene data show CDR1 as MNHNY and CDR2 as SVGAGI (reference sequence). Losses at the gene ends were 5 bases for V and 5 bases for J; bases not matched to a gene: 12. The CDR3 sequence is 16 residues long. The CDR3 nucleotides are TGTGCCAGCAGTCCCTCAACAGGGGTGGGGGATCAGCCCCAGCATTTT. Protein sequence: CASSPSTGVGDQPQHF.